This paragraph covers one TCR beta chain sequence. The CDR3 is 14 residues long. The germline gives CDR1 KGHSH, CDR2 LQKENI. With 3 bases removed from V and 8 bases from J, the gap between germline ends came to 13 bases. The sample is drawn from a study of blood T cell repertoires in COVID-19. The method was immunoSEQ multiplex PCR; TCRdb's version includes in-frame clones alone and lacks a portion of them. The sample consists of around 69,000 clones, roughly 76% of them appearing once. This receptor was identified in an older woman with acute or convalescent COVID-19. Sequences were obtained from peripheral blood. The V and J genes are TRBV18 and TRBJ1-4; TRBD1 is a possible D gene (5 bases). The CDR3 reads CASSPHPGREKLFF. CDR3 DNA: TGTGCCAGCTCACCCCACCCAGGGAGGGAAAAACTGTTTTTT. The whole variable domain, remainder taken from reference TRBV18 and TRBJ1-4, is NAGVMQNPRHLVRRRGQEARLRCSPMKGHSHVYWYRQLPEEGLKFMVYLQKENIIDESGMPKERFSAEFPKEGPSILRIQQVVRGDSAAYFCASSPHPGREKLFFGSGTQLSVL.